The clone carrying this TCR beta chain was counted at least ten times. This CDR3 region has 16 residues. Germline CDR1 reads DFQATT; CDR2 reads SNEGSKA (reference sequence). The data originate from a study of T cells in Graves' hyperthyroidism and ophthalmopathy. Authors of the study amplified TCR beta CDR3 regions from RNA transcripts. First-round RT-PCR targeting the TCR CDR3 was performed with the HTBI primer set. In TCRdb, the multiplex PCR reads were re-called with MiXCR into one record per CDR3 protein. Here the sample spans about 300,000 distinct CDR3 sequences, roughly a fifth being singletons.

The chain combines TRBV20-1 with TRBJ1-2, with 7 bases identical to TRBD1. The receptor was isolated from a man in his forties or fifties with Graves' ophthalmopathy. Sequenced sample: blood. CDR3 sequence (DNA): TGCAGGGCCTACGAACAGGGGAGAGAACTTATCTATGGCTACACCTTC. Encoded protein: CRAYEQGRELIYGYTF.